This T cell receptor beta chain is drawn from a study of technical replicates of blood from a few donors. Some clones are missing from TCRdb's copy, which holds only in-frame ones; the method was immunoSEQ multiplex PCR. The data show 70,000 or so clones, approximately 98% seen once. Germline CDR1 reads MDHEN; CDR2 reads SYDVKM. Trimming pared 7 bases from V and 6 bases from J, leaving 7 bases between. The CDR3 sequence is 11 residues long. This TCR was recovered from a human donor in good health. This chain connects TRBV28 to TRBJ2-1; no reliable D call. Sequencing used T cells isolated from PBMCs. The CDR3 loop reads CASTIGNEQFF. The CDR3 DNA follows: TGTGCCAGCACTATTGGCAATGAGCAGTTCTTC.